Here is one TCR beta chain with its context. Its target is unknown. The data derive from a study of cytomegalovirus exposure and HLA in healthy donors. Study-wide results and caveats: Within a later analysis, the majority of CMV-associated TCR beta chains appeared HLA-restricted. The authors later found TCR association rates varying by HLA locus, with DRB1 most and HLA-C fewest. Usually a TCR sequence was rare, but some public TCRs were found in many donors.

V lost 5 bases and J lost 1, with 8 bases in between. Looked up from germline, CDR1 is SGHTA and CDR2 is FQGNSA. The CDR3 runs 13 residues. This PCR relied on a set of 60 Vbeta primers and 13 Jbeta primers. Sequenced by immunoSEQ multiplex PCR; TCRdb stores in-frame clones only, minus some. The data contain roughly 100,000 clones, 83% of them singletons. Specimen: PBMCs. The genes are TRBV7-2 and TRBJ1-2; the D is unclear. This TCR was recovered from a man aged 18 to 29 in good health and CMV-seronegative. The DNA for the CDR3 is TGTGCCAGCAGCCCTAGACTTAACTATGGCTACACCTTC. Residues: CASSPRLNYGYTF.